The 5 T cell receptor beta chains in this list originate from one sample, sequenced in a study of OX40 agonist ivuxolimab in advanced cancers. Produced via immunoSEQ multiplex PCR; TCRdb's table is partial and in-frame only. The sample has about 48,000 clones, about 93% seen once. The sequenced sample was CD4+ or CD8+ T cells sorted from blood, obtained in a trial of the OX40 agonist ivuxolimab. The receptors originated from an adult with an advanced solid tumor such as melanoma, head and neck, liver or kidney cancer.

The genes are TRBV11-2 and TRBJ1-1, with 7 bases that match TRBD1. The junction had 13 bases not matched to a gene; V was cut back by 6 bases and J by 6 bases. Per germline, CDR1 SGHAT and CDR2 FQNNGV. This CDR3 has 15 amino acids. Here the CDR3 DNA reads TGTGCCAGCAGGGGGACAGACGAAGTGGGCGCTGAAGCTTTCTTT. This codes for CASRGTDEVGAEAFF.

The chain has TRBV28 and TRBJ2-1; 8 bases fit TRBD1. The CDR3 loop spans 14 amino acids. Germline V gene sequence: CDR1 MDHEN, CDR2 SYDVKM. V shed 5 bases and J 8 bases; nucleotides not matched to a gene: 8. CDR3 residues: CASSAGQVRDEQFF. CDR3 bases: TGTGCCAGCAGTGCGGGACAGGTACGCGATGAGCAGTTCTTC. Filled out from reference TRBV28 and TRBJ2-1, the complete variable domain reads DVKVTQSSRYLVKRTGEKVFLECVQDMDHENMFWYRQDPGLGLRLIYFSYDVKMKEKGDIPEGYSVSREKKERFSLILESASTNQTSMYLCASSAGQVRDEQFFGPGTRLTVL.

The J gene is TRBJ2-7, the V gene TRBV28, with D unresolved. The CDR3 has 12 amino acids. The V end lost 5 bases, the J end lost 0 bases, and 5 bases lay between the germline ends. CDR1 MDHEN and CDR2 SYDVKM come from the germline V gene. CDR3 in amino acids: CASSPNSYEQYV. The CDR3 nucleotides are TGTGCCAGCAGTCCCAACTCCTACGAGCAGTACGTC.

The CDR3 DNA reads as TGTGCCAGCAGTGAAGACAGGAAGGGTGGGGACACTGAAGCTTTCTTT. This encodes CASSEDRKGGDTEAFF. The chain couples TRBV5-4 to TRBJ1-1; D perhaps matches TRBD1 (6 bases). Trimming removed 5 bases at V and 3 bases at J, with 20 bases between. This CDR3 is built from 16 residues. Germline V gene lookup returns CDR1 SGHNT and CDR2 YYREEE (reference sequence).

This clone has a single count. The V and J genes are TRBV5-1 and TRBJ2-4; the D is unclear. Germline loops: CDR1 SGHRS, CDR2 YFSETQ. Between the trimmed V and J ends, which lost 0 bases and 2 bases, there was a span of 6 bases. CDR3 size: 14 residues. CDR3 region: CASSLVWPKNIQYF. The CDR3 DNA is TGCGCCAGCAGCTTGGTTTGGCCCAAAAACATTCAGTACTTC.